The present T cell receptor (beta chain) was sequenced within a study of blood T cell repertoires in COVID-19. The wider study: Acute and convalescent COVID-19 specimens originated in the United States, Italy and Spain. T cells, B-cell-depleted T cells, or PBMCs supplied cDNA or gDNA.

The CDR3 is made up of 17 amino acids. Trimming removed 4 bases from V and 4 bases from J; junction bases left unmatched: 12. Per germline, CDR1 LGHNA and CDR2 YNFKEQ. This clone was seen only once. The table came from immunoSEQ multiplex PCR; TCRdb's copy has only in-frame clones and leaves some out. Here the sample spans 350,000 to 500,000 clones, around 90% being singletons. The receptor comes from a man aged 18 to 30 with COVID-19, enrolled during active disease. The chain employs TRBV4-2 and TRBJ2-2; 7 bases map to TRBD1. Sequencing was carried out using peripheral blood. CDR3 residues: CASSRDVRGSSTGELFF. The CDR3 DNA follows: TGTGCCAGCAGCCGAGACGTCAGGGGGTCGAGCACCGGGGAGCTGTTTTTT.